The next 26 T cell receptor beta chains were all read from a single sample in a study of cytomegalovirus exposure and HLA in healthy donors (dated by TCRdb to the late 2010s). The library was prepared using the immunoSEQ multiplex PCR assay. For the multiplex PCR, a mixture combining 60 forward primers for TCR Vbeta segments and 13 reverse primers for TCR Jbeta segments was used. TCRdb carries this immuneACCESS record with in-frame sequences only. Its versions omit some clonotypes, under half of them owing to an unresolved V gene in the studies checked, with the rest unexplained. The sample records 100,000 to 150,000 clones, 74% of which are singletons. The ten largest account for 4% to 4.5% of the sample. Material: PBMCs. The receptors shown here come from a woman aged 45-60 years in good health and CMV-seropositive.

The CDR3 sequence is CASSLDGRGYTF. The CDR3 bases are TGTGCCAGCAGCTTGGATGGGCGCGGCTACACCTTC. The chain carries TRBV5-6 and TRBJ1-2, with D uncertain. Per the germline V gene, CDR1 is SGHDT and CDR2 is YYEEEE. Deletions cut 0 bases from V and 8 bases from J, with 8 bases between. The CDR3 has 12 residues. The full variable domain, rest sourced from reference TRBV5-6 and TRBJ1-2, is DAGVTQSPTHLIKTRGQQVTLRCSPKSGHDTVSWYQQALGQGPQFIFQYYEEEERQRGNFPDRFSGHQFPNYSSELNVNALLLGDSALYLCASSLDGRGYTFGSGTRLTVV.

The rearrangement joins TRBV15 to TRBJ2-5; D not certain. Germline-derived CDR1 and CDR2 are LNHNV and YYDKDF (reference sequence). Trimming took 3 bases from V and 5 from J, leaving 10 bases between them. CDR3 length: 13 residues. CDR3: CATSRSLEETQYF. The CDR3 bases are TGTGCCACCAGCAGGTCCCTTGAGGAGACCCAGTACTTC.

The rearrangement uses TRBV9 and TRBJ2-2, with TRBD1 matching over 9 bases. V gave up 3 bases and J gave up 5 bases; unmatched junction bases: 20. The length of the CDR3 is 20 residues. Germline CDR1 reads SGDLS; CDR2 reads YYNGEE. The CDR3 sequence: CASSADLWGGTGLNTGELFF. The CDR3 bases are TGTGCCAGCAGCGCTGACCTTTGGGGTGGGACAGGGTTAAATACCGGGGAGCTGTTTTTT. The full variable domain, in which reference TRBV9 and TRBJ2-2 provide the parts outside the CDR3, is DSGVTQTPKHLITATGQRVTLRCSPRSGDLSVYWYQQSLDQGLQFLIQYYNGEERAKGNILERFSAQQFPDLHSELNLSSLELGDSALYFCASSADLWGGTGLNTGELFFGEGSRLTVL.

This sequence joins TRBV9 and TRBJ1-2; D remains unclear. Germline values: CDR1 SGDLS, CDR2 YYNGEE. The CDR3 runs to 13 residues. V was shortened by 0 bases and J by 2 bases, with 5 bases between the two germline ends. The CDR3 sequence is CASSVGANYGYTF. CDR3 bases: TGTGCCAGCAGCGTAGGGGCGAACTATGGCTACACCTTC. Full variable domain (missing parts from reference TRBV9 and TRBJ1-2): DSGVTQTPKHLITATGQRVTLRCSPRSGDLSVYWYQQSLDQGLQFLIQYYNGEERAKGNILERFSAQQFPDLHSELNLSSLELGDSALYFCASSVGANYGYTFGSGTRLTVV.

V usage is TRBV28 and J usage is TRBJ2-1; TRBD1 matches at 9 bases. V gave up 4 bases and J gave up 4 bases; unmatched junction bases: 8. Germline CDR1 reads MDHEN; CDR2 reads SYDVKM. The CDR3 has 16 amino acids. The CDR3 reads CASSSPGTGSYNEQFF. CDR3 in DNA: TGTGCCAGCAGTTCCCCCGGGACAGGGTCTTACAATGAGCAGTTCTTC.

J is TRBJ2-5 and V is TRBV6-1, with 7 bases identical to TRBD2. V dropped 8 bases and J dropped 0; count of bases not matched to a gene: 3. The CDR3 is 13 amino acids. Germline-derived CDR1 and CDR2 are MNHNS and SASEGT. The CDR3 DNA reads TGTGCCAGCCGGGGGGACCACCAAGAGACCCAGTACTTC. It encodes CASRGDHQETQYF.

This chain links TRBV29-1 with TRBJ2-7, with 7 bases aligning to TRBD1. The trim removed 1 base at V and 3 bases at J, leaving 6 bases unmatched. From germline, CDR1 is SQVTM and CDR2 ANQGSEA. The CDR3 spans 14 residues. The CDR3 spells CSVEGAGGNYEQYF. The DNA for the CDR3 is TGCAGCGTTGAAGGGGCAGGGGGTAACTACGAGCAGTACTTC.

J is TRBJ2-5 and V is TRBV7-8; 9 bases are a match to TRBD2. The DNA end lines up better with TRBJ2-7; the J call may be wrong. Germline-derived CDR1 and CDR2 are SGHVS and FQNEAQ. The CDR3 sequence is 14 residues long. The CDR3 loop reads CASSSSGGTYEQYF. CDR3 in DNA: TGTGCCAGCAGCTCCAGCGGGGGGACCTACGAGCAGTACTTC.

This clone was seen more than once but under ten times. The J gene is TRBJ1-1, the V gene TRBV9, with 8 positions matching TRBD1. Germline CDR1 SGDLS, CDR2 YYNGEE. J lost 4 bases, V lost 7 bases, and 6 bases had no gene match. The CDR3 is 13 amino acids. CDR3: CASQKTGGTEAFF. CDR3 sequence (DNA): TGTGCCAGCCAAAAAACAGGGGGCACTGAAGCTTTCTTT. Based on the CDR3 plus reference TRBV9 and TRBJ1-1, the full variable domain is DSGVTQTPKHLITATGQRVTLRCSPRSGDLSVYWYQQSLDQGLQFLIQYYNGEERAKGNILERFSAQQFPDLHSELNLSSLELGDSALYFCASQKTGGTEAFFGQGTRLTVV.

The chain carries TRBV29-1 and TRBJ2-3; 11 bases align to TRBD2. CDR3 length: 15 residues. Unmatched junction bases numbered 6, after V lost 5 bases and J lost 2 bases. From germline, CDR1 is SQVTM and CDR2 ANQGSEA. The CDR3 region has the DNA TGCAGCGTTCGTGGACTAGCGGGCTTCACAGATACGCAGTATTTT. Encoded protein: CSVRGLAGFTDTQYF.

This sequence joins TRBV5-8 and TRBJ1-2; 8 bases map to TRBD1. The CDR3 consists of 15 residues. After removal of 4 bases from V and 3 bases from J, the junction contained 8 bases not matched to a gene. Germline CDR1 reads SGHTS; CDR2 reads YDEGEE. CDR3: CASSRTGQGDYGYTF. Here the CDR3 DNA reads TGTGCCAGCAGCCGGACCGGACAGGGAGACTATGGCTACACCTTC.

The chain is built from TRBV2 and TRBJ1-5, with D perhaps TRBD1 (5 bases). Trimming took 2 bases from V and 4 from J, leaving 9 bases between them. The CDR3 totals 14 residues. Germline CDR1 reads SNHLY; CDR2 reads FYNNEI. CDR3 loop: CASSEQSGNQPQHF. DNA of the CDR3: TGTGCCAGCAGTGAACAGTCAGGGAATCAGCCCCAGCATTTT.

The sample holds one count of this clone. The chain uses TRBV15 and TRBJ2-5, with D possibly being TRBD2 (5 bases). Germline V lookup: CDR1 LNHNV, CDR2 YYDKDF (reference sequence). This CDR3 contains 13 residues. Trimming took off 0 bases at V and 11 bases at J, with 13 bases between the two ends. CDR3 in DNA: TGTGCCACCAGCAGAGATCGGGGTGGGGAGCAGTACTTC. Translating gives CATSRDRGGEQYF. Full variable domain (remainder filled in from reference TRBV15 and TRBJ2-5): DAMVIQNPRYQVTQFGKPVTLSCSQTLNHNVMYWYQQKSSQAPKLLFHYYDKDFNNEADTPDNFQSRRPNTSFCFLDIRSPGLGDTAMYLCATSRDRGGEQYFGPGTRLLVL.

This clone has more than one count but fewer than ten. The rearrangement uses TRBV11-1 and TRBJ2-5; D remains unclear. CDR3 length equals 12 residues. Looked up from germline, CDR1 is SGHAT and CDR2 is FQDESV (reference sequence). Trimming shortened V by 1 base and J by 4 bases, and 4 bases separated the two germline ends. DNA of the CDR3: TGTGCCAGCAGCTTAGTGGCAGAGACCCAGTACTTC. Its protein is CASSLVAETQYF.

The chain combines TRBV25-1 with TRBJ2-3, with 11 positions matching TRBD1. The CDR3 spans 15 residues. Germline CDR1 is MGHDK and CDR2 is SYGVNS. The V segment lost 2 bases and the J segment 6 bases; nucleotides outside the gene matches: 4. CDR3 sequence reads: CASSEEDRGLDTQYF. The DNA of the CDR3 is TGTGCCAGCAGTGAAGAGGACAGGGGGCTGGATACGCAGTATTTT.

This CDR3 is CASRGRGSGNTIYF. Here the CDR3 DNA reads TGTGCCAGTAGGGGCAGGGGCTCTGGAAACACCATATATTTT. The J gene is TRBJ1-3, the V gene TRBV19, with a possible D match to TRBD1 (6 bases). The length of the CDR3 is 14 residues. Trimming took off 6 bases at V and 0 bases at J, with 9 bases between the two ends. Germline V gene sequence: CDR1 LNHDA, CDR2 SQIVND (reference sequence).

DNA for the CDR3: TGTGCCAGTTCCCTGGGAGGGTCGGATATCTATGGCTACACCTTC. The encoded protein is CASSLGGSDIYGYTF. This chain uses TRBV19 with TRBJ1-2; D gene unclear. V was pared by 8 bases and J by 4 bases, with 20 bases between. The length of the CDR3 is 15 residues. Germline V gene lookup returns CDR1 LNHDA and CDR2 SQIVND (reference sequence).

The genes are TRBV7-9 and TRBJ1-4, with 12 bases that match TRBD1. The CDR3 runs 14 residues. V lost 5 bases and J lost 8; bases outside the gene matches: 3. The germline gives CDR1 SEHNR, CDR2 FQNEAQ (reference sequence). CDR3 sequence reads: CASSRDRGQEKLFF. Written as DNA, the CDR3 is TGTGCCAGCAGCCGGGACAGGGGGCAGGAAAAACTGTTTTTT.

This clone was observed a handful of times. The rearrangement links TRBV5-1 to TRBJ1-2; 7 bases match TRBD1. This CDR3 is built from 14 residues. The germline V gene encodes CDR1 SGHRS and CDR2 YFSETQ. V lost 3 bases, J lost 1 base, and 3 bases stayed unmatched. CDR3 loop: CASSSGQINYGYTF. CDR3 DNA: TGCGCCAGCAGCTCGGGACAGATTAACTATGGCTACACCTTC.

The V call is TRBV19, the J call TRBJ1-2; D gene uncertain. The V gene's germline CDR1 is LNHDA and CDR2 SQIVND (reference sequence). The CDR3 length is 13 residues. V was trimmed by 0 bases and J by 6 bases, leaving 8 bases between them. In DNA, the CDR3 is TGTGCCAGTAGTATAGAAGGGAGGGATGGCTACACCTTC. It specifies CASSIEGRDGYTF.

This clone occurred a few times. The chain combines TRBV29-1 with TRBJ2-7; D may be TRBD1 (6 bases). Germline values: CDR1 SQVTM, CDR2 ANQGSEA. Trimming removed 0 bases at V and 0 bases at J, with 12 bases between. The CDR3 consists of 15 residues. CDR3 loop: CSVEEIGDTSYEQYF. In DNA form, the CDR3 reads TGCAGCGTTGAAGAAATCGGGGACACCTCCTACGAGCAGTACTTC.

The V and J genes are TRBV4-3 and TRBJ2-3; 9 bases match TRBD1. Germline trimming cut 0 bases from V and 3 bases from J; bases unmatched to any gene: 7. This CDR3 comprises 17 residues. Germline loops: CDR1 LGHNA, CDR2 YSLEER. CDR3 bases: TGCGCCAGCAGCCAAGATCGACGTGGGACAGGGACAGATACGCAGTATTTT. This codes for CASSQDRRGTGTDTQYF.

This chain links TRBV7-9 with TRBJ2-3, with no clear D. The V end was cut by 4 bases, the J end by 4 bases, with 6 bases between. Germline V gives CDR1 SEHNR, CDR2 FQNEAQ (reference sequence). The CDR3 totals 12 residues. This CDR3 is CASSSGADTQYF. The CDR3 DNA is TGTGCCAGCAGCTCGGGTGCAGATACGCAGTATTTT.

The chain has TRBV2 and TRBJ1-1; TRBD1 agrees at 7 bases. The CDR3 runs 13 residues. CDR1 is SNHLY and CDR2 is FYNNEI in the germline V gene. J lost 5 bases, V lost 7 bases, and 7 bases had no gene match. CDR3 sequence: CASKETGPTEAFF. As DNA, the CDR3 is TGTGCCAGCAAAGAGACAGGGCCAACTGAAGCTTTCTTT.

The sample holds a few counts of this clone. J is TRBJ2-5 and V is TRBV10-2, with TRBD2 identical over 12 bases. V lost 6 bases and J lost 7; bases outside the gene matches: 9. Germline values: CDR1 WSHSY, CDR2 SAAADI. The CDR3 runs 15 residues. CDR3 DNA: TGCGCCAGCAGCCCTACTAGCGGGGGGATAGGGACCCAGTACTTC. Protein sequence: CASSPTSGGIGTQYF.

This rearrangement joins TRBV29-1 to TRBJ2-7; 9 bases line up with TRBD1. V lost 7 bases, J lost 5 bases, and 9 bases stayed unmatched. The CDR3 consists of 13 residues. From germline, CDR1 is SQVTM and CDR2 ANQGSEA. DNA of the CDR3: TGCAGCGCTTGGACAGGGGTCGCCCACGAGCAGTACTTC. It specifies CSAWTGVAHEQYF.